The sequence of this TCR beta chain was determined in a study of blood T cell repertoires in COVID-19. Study overall: The United States, Italy and Spain provided the acute and convalescent COVID-19 samples. The analysed material was cDNA or gDNA that came from T cells, B-cell-depleted T cells, or PBMCs.

Donors were grouped by their self-reported clinical history. V lost 5 bases and J lost 0, with 10 bases in between. Germline assignment: CDR1 MDHEN and CDR2 SYDVKM. The CDR3 is made up of 14 amino acids. In the source study's methods: By means of reference gene primer amplification, nucleated cell counts were estimated. Sequencing used immunoSEQ multiplex PCR; TCRdb keeps in-frame clones, though not all of them. That table supplies the V and J calls and clone size; D and trimming were determined from the DNA. Of more than 200,000 clones listed, about 88% are singletons. The count of this clone is one. The receptor was derived from a woman aged 45-59 years who had recovered from COVID-19. The chain employs TRBV28 and TRBJ1-1, with a tentative D call TRBD1 (6 bases). Sequencing input: PBMCs or T cells enriched from blood (not recorded which). CDR3 sequence (DNA): TGTGCCAGCAGTCCCCCAGGGGTGAACACTGAAGCTTTCTTT. Translation gives CASSPPGVNTEAFF.